The text below deals with one TCR beta chain. Antigen specificity is unknown. The data are from a study of neoadjuvant anti-PD-1 for oral cavity cancer. Study-wide findings and caveats: TCR analyses covered only a few patients per response group.

Sample time point: after neoadjuvant nivolumab, at surgical resection. V lost 4 bases to trimming and J lost 2 bases; unmatched junction nucleotides: 2. This CDR3 spans 13 amino acids. The V gene's germline CDR1 is SEHNR and CDR2 FQNEAQ (reference sequence). PBMC libraries mostly used roughly 460 ng of input genomic DNA, with six replicates per sample. The protocol was immunoSEQ multiplex PCR, while the TCRdb copy is restricted to in-frame clones and leaves out a portion. The sample lists about 68,000 clones; roughly 84% were seen once. The material sequenced was PBMCs, taken after nivolumab (anti-PD-1) treatment. The clonotype originates from a person between 35 and 79 years old with oral cavity squamous cell carcinoma. The chain joins TRBV7-9 to TRBJ2-7; 7 positions agree with TRBD2. The CDR3 sequence: CASSSGGTYEQYF. The DNA of the CDR3 is TGTGCCAGCAGCTCCGGGGGGACCTACGAGCAGTACTTC.